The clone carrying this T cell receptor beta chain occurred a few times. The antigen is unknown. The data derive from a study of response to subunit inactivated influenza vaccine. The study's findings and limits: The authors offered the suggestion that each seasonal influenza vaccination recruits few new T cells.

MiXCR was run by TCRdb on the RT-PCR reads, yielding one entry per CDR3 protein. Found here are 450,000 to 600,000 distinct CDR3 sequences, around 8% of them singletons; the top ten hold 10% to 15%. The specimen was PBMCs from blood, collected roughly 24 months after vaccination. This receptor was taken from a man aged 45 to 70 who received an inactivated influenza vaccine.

CDR3 DNA: TGTGCCACCAGGGGGGGACAGGGATCGAACACCGGGGAGCTGTTTTTT. It translates to CATRGGQGSNTGELFF. The V and J genes are TRBV15 and TRBJ2-2; TRBD1 agrees at 9 bases. This CDR3 is 16 amino acids long. Germline CDR1 and CDR2: LNHNV and YYDKDF (reference sequence). V shed 6 bases and J 0 bases; nucleotides not matched to a gene: 5.